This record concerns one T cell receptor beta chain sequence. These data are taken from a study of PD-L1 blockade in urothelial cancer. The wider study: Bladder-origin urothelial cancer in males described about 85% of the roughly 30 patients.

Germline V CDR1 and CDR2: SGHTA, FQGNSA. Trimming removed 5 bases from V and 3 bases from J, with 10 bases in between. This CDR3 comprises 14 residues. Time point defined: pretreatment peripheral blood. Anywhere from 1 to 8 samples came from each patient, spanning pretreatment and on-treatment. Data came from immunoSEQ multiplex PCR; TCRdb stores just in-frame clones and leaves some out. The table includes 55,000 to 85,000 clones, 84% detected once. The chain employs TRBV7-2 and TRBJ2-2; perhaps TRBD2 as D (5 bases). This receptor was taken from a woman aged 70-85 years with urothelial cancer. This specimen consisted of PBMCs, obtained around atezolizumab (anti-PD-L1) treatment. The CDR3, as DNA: TGTGCCAGCAGCACTAGGACCGACACCGGGGAGCTGTTTTTT. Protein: CASSTRTDTGELFF.